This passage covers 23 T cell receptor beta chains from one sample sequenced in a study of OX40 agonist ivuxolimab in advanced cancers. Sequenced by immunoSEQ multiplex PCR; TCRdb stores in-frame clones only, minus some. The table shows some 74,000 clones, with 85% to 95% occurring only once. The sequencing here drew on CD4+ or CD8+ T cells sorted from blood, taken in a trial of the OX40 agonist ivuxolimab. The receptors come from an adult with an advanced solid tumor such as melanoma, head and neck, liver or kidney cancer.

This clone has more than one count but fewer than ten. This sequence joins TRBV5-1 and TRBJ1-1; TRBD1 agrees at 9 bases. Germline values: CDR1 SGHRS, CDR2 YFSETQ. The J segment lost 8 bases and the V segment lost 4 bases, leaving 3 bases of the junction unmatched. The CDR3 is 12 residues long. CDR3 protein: CASSPGTGEAFF. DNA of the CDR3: TGCGCCAGCAGCCCGGGGACAGGGGAAGCTTTCTTT. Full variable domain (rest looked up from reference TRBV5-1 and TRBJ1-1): KAGVTQTPRYLIKTRGQQVTLSCSPISGHRSVSWYQQTPGQGLQFLFEYFSETQRNKGNFPGRFSGRQFSNSRSEMNVSTLELGDSALYLCASSPGTGEAFFGQGTRLTVV.

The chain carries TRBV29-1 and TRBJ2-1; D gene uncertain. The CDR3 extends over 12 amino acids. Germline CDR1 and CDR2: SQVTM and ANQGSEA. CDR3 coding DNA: TGCACCATTTCCCCCCTCGGCGATGAGCAGTTCTTC. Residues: CTISPLGDEQFF.

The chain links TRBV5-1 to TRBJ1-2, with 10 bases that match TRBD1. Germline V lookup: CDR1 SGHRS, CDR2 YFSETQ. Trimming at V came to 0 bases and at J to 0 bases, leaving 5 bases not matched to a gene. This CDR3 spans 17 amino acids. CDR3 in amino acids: CASSLDGTGVANYGYTF. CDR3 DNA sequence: TGCGCCAGCAGCTTGGACGGGACAGGGGTCGCTAACTATGGCTACACCTTC. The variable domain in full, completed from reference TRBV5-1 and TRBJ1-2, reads KAGVTQTPRYLIKTRGQQVTLSCSPISGHRSVSWYQQTPGQGLQFLFEYFSETQRNKGNFPGRFSGRQFSNSRSEMNVSTLELGDSALYLCASSLDGTGVANYGYTFGSGTRLTVV.

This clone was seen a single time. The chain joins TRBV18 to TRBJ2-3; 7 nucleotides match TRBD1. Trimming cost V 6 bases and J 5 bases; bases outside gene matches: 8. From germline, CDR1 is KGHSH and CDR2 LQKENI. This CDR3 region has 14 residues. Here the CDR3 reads CASSPEQGIDTQYF. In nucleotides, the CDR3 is TGTGCCAGCTCCCCGGAACAGGGGATAGATACGCAGTATTTT.

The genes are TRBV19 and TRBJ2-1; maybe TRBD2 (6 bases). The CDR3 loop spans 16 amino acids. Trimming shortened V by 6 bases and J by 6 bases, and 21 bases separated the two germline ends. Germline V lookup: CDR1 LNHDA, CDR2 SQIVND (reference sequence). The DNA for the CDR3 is TGTGCCAGTAGCCACGGTGGCGCGGGGCGTGGCAATGAGCAGTTCTTC. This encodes CASSHGGAGRGNEQFF.

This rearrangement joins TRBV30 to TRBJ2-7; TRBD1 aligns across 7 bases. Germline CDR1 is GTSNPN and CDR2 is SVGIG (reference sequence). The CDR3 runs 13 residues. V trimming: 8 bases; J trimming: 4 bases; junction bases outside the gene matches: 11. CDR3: CAAQPQGEYEQYF. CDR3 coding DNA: TGTGCCGCTCAACCCCAGGGGGAATACGAGCAGTACTTC.

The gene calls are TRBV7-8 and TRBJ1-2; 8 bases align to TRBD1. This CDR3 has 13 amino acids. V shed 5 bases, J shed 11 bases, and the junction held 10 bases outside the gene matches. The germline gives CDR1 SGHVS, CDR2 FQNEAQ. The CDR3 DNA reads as TGTGCCAGCAGCCCAGGGGACAGGCTGGAGTACACCTTC. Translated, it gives CASSPGDRLEYTF.

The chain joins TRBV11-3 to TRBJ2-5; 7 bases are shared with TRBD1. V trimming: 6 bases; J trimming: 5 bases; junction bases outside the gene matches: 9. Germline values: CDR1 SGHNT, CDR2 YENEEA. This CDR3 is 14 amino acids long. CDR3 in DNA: TGTGCCAGCAGTCCTGGACAGGAGCGGGAGACCCAGTACTTC. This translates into CASSPGQERETQYF.

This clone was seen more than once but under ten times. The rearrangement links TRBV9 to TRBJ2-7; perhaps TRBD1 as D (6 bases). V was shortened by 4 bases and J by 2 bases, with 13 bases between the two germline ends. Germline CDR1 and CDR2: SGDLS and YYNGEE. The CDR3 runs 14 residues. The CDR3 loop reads CASSPRTVPYEQYF. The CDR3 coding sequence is TGTGCCAGCAGCCCGAGGACAGTGCCCTACGAGCAGTACTTC.

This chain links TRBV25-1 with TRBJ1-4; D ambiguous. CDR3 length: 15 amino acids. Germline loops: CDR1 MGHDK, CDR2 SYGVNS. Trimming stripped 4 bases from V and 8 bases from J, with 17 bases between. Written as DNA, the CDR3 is TGTGCCAGCAGTGTGTATAGGCCCCTGGGGGAAAAACTGTTTTTT. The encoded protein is CASSVYRPLGEKLFF.

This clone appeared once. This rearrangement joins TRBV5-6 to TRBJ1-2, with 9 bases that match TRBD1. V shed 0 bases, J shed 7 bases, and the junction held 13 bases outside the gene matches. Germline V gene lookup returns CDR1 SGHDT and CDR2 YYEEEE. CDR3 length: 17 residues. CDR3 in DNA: TGTGCCAGCAGCTTGGAGGGACAGGGCACCTATTCGAGTGGCTACACCTTC. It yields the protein CASSLEGQGTYSSGYTF.

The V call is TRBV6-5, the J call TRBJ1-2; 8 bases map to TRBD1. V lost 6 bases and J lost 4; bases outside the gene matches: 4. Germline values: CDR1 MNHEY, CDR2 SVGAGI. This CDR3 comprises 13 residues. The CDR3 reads CASRQDRAYGYTF. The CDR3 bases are TGTGCCAGCAGACAGGACAGGGCCTATGGCTACACCTTC.

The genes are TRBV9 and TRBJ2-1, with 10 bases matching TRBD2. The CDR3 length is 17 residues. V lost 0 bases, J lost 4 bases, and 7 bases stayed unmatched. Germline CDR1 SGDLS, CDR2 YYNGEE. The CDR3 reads CASSVDQRGGHYNEQFF. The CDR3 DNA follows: TGTGCCAGCAGCGTAGACCAGCGGGGGGGCCATTACAATGAGCAGTTCTTC.

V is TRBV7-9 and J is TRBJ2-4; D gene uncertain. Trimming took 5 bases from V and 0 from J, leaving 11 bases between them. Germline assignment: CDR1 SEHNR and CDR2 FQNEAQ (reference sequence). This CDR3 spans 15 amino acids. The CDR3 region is CASSQPSLAKNIQYF. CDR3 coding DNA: TGTGCCAGCAGCCAGCCTTCCCTAGCCAAAAACATTCAGTACTTC.

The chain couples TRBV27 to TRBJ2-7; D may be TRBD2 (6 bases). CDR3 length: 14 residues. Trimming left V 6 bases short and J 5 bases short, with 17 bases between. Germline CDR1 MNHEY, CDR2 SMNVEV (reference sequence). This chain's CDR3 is CASSWGRHRDEQYF. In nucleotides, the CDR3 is TGTGCCAGCAGCTGGGGGAGGCATCGCGACGAGCAGTACTTC.

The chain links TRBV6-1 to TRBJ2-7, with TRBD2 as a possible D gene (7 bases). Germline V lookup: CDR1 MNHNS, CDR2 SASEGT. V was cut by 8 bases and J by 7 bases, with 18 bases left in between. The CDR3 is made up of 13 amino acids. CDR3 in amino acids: CASHTVGGGEQYF. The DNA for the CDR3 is TGTGCCAGCCATACTGTAGGGGGAGGGGAGCAGTACTTC.

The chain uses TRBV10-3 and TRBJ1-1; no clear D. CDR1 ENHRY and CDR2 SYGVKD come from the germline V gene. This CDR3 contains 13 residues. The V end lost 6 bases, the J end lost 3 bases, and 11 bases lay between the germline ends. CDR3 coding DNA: TGTGCCATCAGCGACGGACTGGACACTGAAGCTTTCTTT. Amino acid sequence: CAISDGLDTEAFF.

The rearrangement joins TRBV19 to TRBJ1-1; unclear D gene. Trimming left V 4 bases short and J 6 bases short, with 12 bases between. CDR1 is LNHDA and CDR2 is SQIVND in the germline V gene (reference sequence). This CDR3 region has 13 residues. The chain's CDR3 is CASSTQQSPEAFF. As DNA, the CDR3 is TGTGCCAGTAGTACCCAACAGAGCCCTGAAGCTTTCTTT.

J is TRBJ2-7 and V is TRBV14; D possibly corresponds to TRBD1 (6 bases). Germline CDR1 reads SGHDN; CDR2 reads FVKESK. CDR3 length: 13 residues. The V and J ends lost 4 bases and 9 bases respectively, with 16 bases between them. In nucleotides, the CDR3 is TGTGCCAGCAGCCCCCCGACAGGCAGTCGGCAGTACTTC. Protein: CASSPPTGSRQYF.

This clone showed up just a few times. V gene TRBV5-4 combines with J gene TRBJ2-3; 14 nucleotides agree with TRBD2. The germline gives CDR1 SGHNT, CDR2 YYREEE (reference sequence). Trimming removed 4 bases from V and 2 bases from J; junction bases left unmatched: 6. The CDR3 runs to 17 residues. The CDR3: CASSPGLAGGDTDTQYF. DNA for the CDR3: TGTGCCAGCAGCCCCGGACTAGCGGGAGGCGACACAGATACGCAGTATTTT. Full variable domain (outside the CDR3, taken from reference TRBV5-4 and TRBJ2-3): ETGVTQSPTHLIKTRGQQVTLRCSSQSGHNTVSWYQQALGQGPQFIFQYYREEENGRGNFPPRFSGLQFPNYSSELNVNALELDDSALYLCASSPGLAGGDTDTQYFGPGTRLTVL.

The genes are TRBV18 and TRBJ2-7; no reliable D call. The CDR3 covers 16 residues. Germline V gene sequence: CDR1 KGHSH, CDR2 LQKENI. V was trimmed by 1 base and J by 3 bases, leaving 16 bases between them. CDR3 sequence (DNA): TGTGCCAGCTCACCACGGTCATCAACTCAAAGCTACGAGCAGTACTTC. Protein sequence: CASSPRSSTQSYEQYF.

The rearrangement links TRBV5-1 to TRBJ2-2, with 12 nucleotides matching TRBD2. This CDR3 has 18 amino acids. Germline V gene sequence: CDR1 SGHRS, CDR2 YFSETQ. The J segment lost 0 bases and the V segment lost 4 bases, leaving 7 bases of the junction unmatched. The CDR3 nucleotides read TGCGCCAGCAGCCTTAGACTAGCGGGGGCAGCGAACACCGGGGAGCTGTTTTTT. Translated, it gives CASSLRLAGAANTGELFF.

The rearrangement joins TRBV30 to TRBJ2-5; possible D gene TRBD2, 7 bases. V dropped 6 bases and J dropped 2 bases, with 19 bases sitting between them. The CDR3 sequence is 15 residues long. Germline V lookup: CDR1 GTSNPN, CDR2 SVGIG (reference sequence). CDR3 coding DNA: TGTGCCTGCCAAAGGGGGGGGCTGATTCAAGAGACCCAGTACTTC. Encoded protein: CACQRGGLIQETQYF.